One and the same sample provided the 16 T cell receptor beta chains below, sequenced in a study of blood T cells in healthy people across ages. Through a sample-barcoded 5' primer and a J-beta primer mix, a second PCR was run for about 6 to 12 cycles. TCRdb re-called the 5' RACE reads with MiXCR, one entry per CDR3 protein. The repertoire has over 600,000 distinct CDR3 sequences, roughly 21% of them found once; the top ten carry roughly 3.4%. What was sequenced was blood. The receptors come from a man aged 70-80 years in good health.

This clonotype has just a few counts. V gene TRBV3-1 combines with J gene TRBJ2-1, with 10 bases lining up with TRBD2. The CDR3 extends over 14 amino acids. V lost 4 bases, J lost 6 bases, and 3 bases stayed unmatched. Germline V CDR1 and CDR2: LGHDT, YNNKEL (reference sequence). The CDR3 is CASSPGLAANEQFF. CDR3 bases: TGTGCCAGCAGCCCAGGACTAGCGGCCAATGAGCAGTTCTTC.

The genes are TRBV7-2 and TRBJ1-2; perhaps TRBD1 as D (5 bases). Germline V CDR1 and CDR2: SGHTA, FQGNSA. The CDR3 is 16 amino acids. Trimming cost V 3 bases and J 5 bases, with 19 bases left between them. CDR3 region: CASSFSSAGLKYGYTF. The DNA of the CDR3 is TGTGCCAGCAGCTTTTCATCCGCAGGGCTTAAGTATGGCTACACCTTC.

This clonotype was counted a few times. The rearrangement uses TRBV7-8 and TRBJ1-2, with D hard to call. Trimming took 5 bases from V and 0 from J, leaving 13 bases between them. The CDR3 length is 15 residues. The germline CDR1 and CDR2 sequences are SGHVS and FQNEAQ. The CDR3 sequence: CASSPGRGANYGYTF. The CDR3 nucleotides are TGTGCCAGCAGCCCCGGACGCGGAGCTAACTATGGCTACACCTTC.

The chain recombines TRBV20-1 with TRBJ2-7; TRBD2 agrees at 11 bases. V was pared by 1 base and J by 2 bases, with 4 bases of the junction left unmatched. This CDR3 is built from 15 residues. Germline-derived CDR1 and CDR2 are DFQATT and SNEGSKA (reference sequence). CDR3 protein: CSARAIAGGPYEQYF. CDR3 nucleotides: TGCAGTGCTAGAGCAATAGCGGGAGGGCCCTACGAGCAGTACTTC.

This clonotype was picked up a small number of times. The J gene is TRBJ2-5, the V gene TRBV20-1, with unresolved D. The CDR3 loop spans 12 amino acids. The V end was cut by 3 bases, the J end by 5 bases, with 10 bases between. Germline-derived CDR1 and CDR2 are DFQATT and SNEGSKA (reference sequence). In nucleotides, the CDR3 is TGCAGTGCTAGTCGGGTATTGGAGACCCAGTACTTC. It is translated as CSASRVLETQYF.

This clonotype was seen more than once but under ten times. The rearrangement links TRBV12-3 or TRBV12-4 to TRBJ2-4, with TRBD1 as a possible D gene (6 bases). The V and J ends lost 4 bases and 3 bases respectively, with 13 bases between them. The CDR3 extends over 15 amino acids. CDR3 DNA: TGTGCCAGCAGTTACAGGGCTGTGGGCAAAAACATTCAGTACTTC. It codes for CASSYRAVGKNIQYF.

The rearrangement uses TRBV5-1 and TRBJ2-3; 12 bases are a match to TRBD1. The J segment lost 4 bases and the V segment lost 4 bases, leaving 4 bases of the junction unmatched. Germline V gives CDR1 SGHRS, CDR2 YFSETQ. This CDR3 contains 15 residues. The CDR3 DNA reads TGCGCCAGCAGCCAGGGACAGGGGGCTGCAGATACGCAGTATTTT. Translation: CASSQGQGAADTQYF.

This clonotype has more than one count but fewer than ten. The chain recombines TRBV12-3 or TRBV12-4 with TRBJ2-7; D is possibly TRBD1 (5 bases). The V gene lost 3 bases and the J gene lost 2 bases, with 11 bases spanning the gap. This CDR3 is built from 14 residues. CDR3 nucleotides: TGTGCCAGCAGTTTGCAGGGAATCCCCTACGAGCAGTACTTC. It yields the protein CASSLQGIPYEQYF.

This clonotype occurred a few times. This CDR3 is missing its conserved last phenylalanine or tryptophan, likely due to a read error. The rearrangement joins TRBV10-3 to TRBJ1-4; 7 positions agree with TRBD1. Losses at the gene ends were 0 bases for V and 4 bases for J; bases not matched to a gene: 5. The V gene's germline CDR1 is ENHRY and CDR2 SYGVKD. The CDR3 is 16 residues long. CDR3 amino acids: CAISESEGADNEKLFL. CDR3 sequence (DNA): TGTGCCATCAGTGAGTCCGAGGGGGCCGATAATGAAAAACTGTTTCTT.

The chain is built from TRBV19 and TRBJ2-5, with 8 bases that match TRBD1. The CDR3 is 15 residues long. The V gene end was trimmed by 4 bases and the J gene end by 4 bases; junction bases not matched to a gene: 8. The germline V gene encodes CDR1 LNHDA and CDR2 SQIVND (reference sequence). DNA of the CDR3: TGTGCCAGTAGTAATGGACAGGGAAGAGGAGAGACCCAGTACTTC. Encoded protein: CASSNGQGRGETQYF.

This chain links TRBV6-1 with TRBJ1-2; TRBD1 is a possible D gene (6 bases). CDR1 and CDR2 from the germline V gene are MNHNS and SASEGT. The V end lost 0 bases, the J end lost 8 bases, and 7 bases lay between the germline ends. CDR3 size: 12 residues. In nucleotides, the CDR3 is TGTGCCAGCAGTGAAGCGGGGGCCGGCTACACCTTC. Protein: CASSEAGAGYTF.

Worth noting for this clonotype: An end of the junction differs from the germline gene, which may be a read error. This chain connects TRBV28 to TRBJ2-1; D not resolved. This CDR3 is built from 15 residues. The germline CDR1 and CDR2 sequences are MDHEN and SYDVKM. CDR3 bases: TGTGCCTGCAGTTTAGTCTTTTCAAAGTACAATGAGCAGTTCTTC. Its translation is CACSLVFSKYNEQFF.

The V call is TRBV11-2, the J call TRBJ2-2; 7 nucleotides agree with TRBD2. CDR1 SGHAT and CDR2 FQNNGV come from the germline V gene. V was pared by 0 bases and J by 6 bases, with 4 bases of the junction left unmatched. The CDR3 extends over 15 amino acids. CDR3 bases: TGTGCCAGCAGCTTAGAGGGAGGGGTCCCCGGGGAGCTGTTTTTT. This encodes CASSLEGGVPGELFF.

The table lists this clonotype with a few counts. The CDR3 region has the DNA TGCAGCGGCCTTACAGGGCAAGAGACCCAGTACTTC. Translated: CSGLTGQETQYF. V usage is TRBV29-1 and J usage is TRBJ2-5, with D tentatively TRBD1 (6 bases). The CDR3 contains 12 residues. From germline, CDR1 is SQVTM and CDR2 ANQGSEA. With 7 bases removed from V and 2 bases from J, the gap between germline ends came to 11 bases. Drawing the rest from reference TRBV29-1 and TRBJ2-5, the complete variable domain is SAVISQKPSRDICQRGTSLTIQCQVDSQVTMMFWYRQQPGQSLTLIATANQGSEATYESGFVIDKFPISRPNLTFSTLTVSNMSPEDSSIYLCSGLTGQETQYFGPGTRLLVL.

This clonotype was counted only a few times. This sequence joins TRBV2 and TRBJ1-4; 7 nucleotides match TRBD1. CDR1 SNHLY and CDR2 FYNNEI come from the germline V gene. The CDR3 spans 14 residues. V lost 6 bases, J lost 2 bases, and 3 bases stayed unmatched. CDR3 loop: CASRTTGTNEKLFF. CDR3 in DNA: TGTGCCAGCAGGACGACAGGGACTAATGAAAAACTGTTTTTT.

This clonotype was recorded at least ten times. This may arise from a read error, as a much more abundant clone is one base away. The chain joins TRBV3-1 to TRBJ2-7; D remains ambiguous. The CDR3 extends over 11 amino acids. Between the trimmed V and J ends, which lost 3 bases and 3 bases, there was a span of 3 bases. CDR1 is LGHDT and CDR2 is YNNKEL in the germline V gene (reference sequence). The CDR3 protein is CASSHGYEQYF. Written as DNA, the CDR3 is TGTGCCAGCAGCCACGGCTACGAGCAGTACTTC.